This T cell receptor (beta chain) was recorded in a study of regulatory T cells in long-lasting Graves disease. Study-level points and caveats: Newly diagnosed patients had higher TCR diversity than persistent Graves' patients did. With persistent disease, TRBV28, TRBJ1-2 and TRBJ2-5 were the favored segments.

There are many counts of this clonotype. Its antigen is not identified. Building of the TCR beta libraries involved iRepertoire HTBI primers and Arm-PCR of CDR3 regions. Original methodology: Sample data revealed 60 to 80 TRBV and under 15 TRBJ segments. In TCRdb, the multiplex PCR reads were re-called with MiXCR into one record per CDR3 protein. TCRdb, not the authors, supplied the V and J calls. Here the sample spans over 300,000 distinct CDR3 sequences, about 14% being singletons. Germline V gene sequence: CDR1 ENHRY, CDR2 SYGVKD. The junction had 5 bases not matched to a gene; V was cut back by 10 bases and J by 3 bases. The CDR3 spans 14 residues. The time point was: newly diagnosed GD, antithyroid drugs for less than 3 months. Following extraction of RNA from PBMCs, that RNA was used to make the TCR library.

The gene calls are TRBV10-3 and TRBJ2-7; 14 nucleotides align to TRBD2. Sequencing used peripheral blood mononuclear cells (PBMCs), obtained at new diagnosis, from a patient treated with antithyroid drugs. This clonotype was obtained from a female donor with Graves disease. CDR3 DNA: TGTGCCACCCGGGGACTAGCGGGAGTCTACGAGCAGTACTTC. Encoded protein: CATRGLAGVYEQYF.